The sequence of this TCR beta chain was determined in a study of blood T cells in healthy people across ages. Extraction yielded at least 6 micrograms of total RNA per sample. PCR was performed a second time for about 7 to 12 cycles using a sample-barcoded 5' primer and a J-beta primer mix. TCRdb redid the calling of the 5' RACE reads with MiXCR, one entry per CDR3 protein. The sample records 1.5 million to 2 million distinct CDR3 sequences, around 50% being singletons. Notes on the study in general: PBMC samples, being unsorted, prevented any conclusive comparison of naive and antigen-experienced cells.

Concerning this clonotype itself: Antigen specificity is unknown.

This receptor was identified in a woman aged 40-49 years in good health. Sequenced material: blood.

CDR3 protein: CSARDPGGGGGEKLFF. For the CDR3, the DNA is TGCAGTGCTAGAGATCCGGGGGGAGGGGGCGGTGAAAAACTGTTTTTT. The rearrangement joins TRBV20-1 to TRBJ1-4, with 7 bases matching TRBD1. This CDR3 region has 16 residues. After removal of 0 bases from V and 7 bases from J, the junction contained 11 bases not matched to a gene. From germline, CDR1 is DFQATT and CDR2 SNEGSKA (reference sequence).